Described below is a single T cell receptor (beta chain) sequence and its context. The CDR3 loop spans 15 amino acids. Trimming pared 3 bases from V and 8 bases from J, leaving 20 bases between. The germline gives CDR1 KGHSH, CDR2 LQKENI. TCR beta CDR3 regions were amplified from RNA transcripts. First-round RT-PCR with HTBI primers amplified the TCR CDR3 region. TCRdb processed the multiplex PCR reads anew with MiXCR; each CDR3 protein has one entry. This sample has roughly 500,000 distinct CDR3 sequences; approximately 15% occur once, and the top ten carry roughly 5.5%. The data were taken from a study of T cells in Graves' hyperthyroidism and ophthalmopathy.

The receptor was derived from a woman in her 30s with Graves' hyperthyroidism that later progressed to Graves' ophthalmopathy. Sequencing was performed on blood. The V gene is TRBV18, the J gene TRBJ2-7, with D perhaps matching TRBD1 or TRBD2 (7 bases each). CDR3 in amino acids: CASSPTRQGGGKQYF. As DNA, the CDR3 is TGTGCCAGCTCACCCACCCGACAGGGAGGGGGGAAGCAGTACTTC.